These T cell receptor beta chains were read from a single sample in a study of human T cells and chemical hapten exposure. TCRdb fed the RACE reads into MiXCR, producing one record per CDR3 protein. Here the sample spans around 80,000 distinct CDR3 sequences, roughly 8.6% being singletons. What was sequenced was whole blood. The origin of the receptors is a male donor in good health. Some clones in this sample may be carry-over from other donors' samples. Both conserved end residues are part of each CDR3. Not all rows give a size; the values are once, few, many and, for expanded clones, a class.

CDR3 protein | clone size | J gene | V gene
CASSRGQGGQPQHF | many | TRBJ1-5 | TRBV7-9
CASSRPGLGGSGDEQFF | few | TRBJ2-1 | TRBV11-1
CASSPPQANTEAFF | few | TRBJ1-1 | TRBV18
CASSYQSSYEQYF | . | TRBJ2-7 | TRBV6-5
CASSLRGDRAEAFF | . | TRBJ1-1 | TRBV5-1
CSARLQGAEEKLFF | . | TRBJ1-4 | TRBV20-1
CASSEGGWVRQGAEKLFF | . | TRBJ1-4 | TRBV9
CATSTSAGELFF | . | TRBJ2-2 | TRBV15
CASSPLNTGELFF | few | TRBJ2-2 | TRBV27
CASSSPGQGFNEQFF | . | TRBJ2-1 | TRBV28
CASSSVQGDGSQPQHF | few | TRBJ1-5 | TRBV12-3/TRBV12-4
CATSRERIGKVPFTDTQYF | few | TRBJ2-3 | TRBV15
CASSPTGTADTQYF | . | TRBJ2-3 | TRBV5-1
CASSLQREGRNEQFF | few | TRBJ2-1 | TRBV7-9
CASSEAYSQPQHF | few | TRBJ1-5 | TRBV2
CASSLIWGNEQYF | . | TRBJ2-7 | TRBV5-1
CASSAASGSGTDTQYF | few | TRBJ2-3 | TRBV6-4
CASSYGGQYGYTF | . | TRBJ1-2 | TRBV6-2/TRBV6-3
CASSFPTTKLENTQYF | many | TRBJ2-3 | TRBV28
CAWSVKQATNEKLFF | few | TRBJ1-4 | TRBV30
CASSKDRGRTEAFF | . | TRBJ1-1 | TRBV7-2
CASSLEANEQYF | . | TRBJ2-7 | TRBV5-1
CASSNRRGQINEQFF | few | TRBJ2-1 | TRBV7-2
CASSVERGQNYYNEQFF | few | TRBJ2-1 | TRBV9
CASSSYATDPGRAPYNEQFF | . | TRBJ2-1 | TRBV7-2
CASQSLTDTQYF | many | TRBJ2-3 | TRBV27
CASGPDTEAFF | . | TRBJ1-1 | TRBV12-5
CASWTSGNNEQFF | few | TRBJ2-1 | TRBV11-2
CASSSQNYGYTF | few | TRBJ1-2 | TRBV6-5
CASSSGVTEAFF | . | TRBJ1-1 | TRBV28
CASSPPANYGYTF | few | TRBJ1-2 | TRBV18
CAISPGTLTYNEQFF | few | TRBJ2-1 | TRBV10-3
CASRTGRLSGANVLTF | few | TRBJ2-6 | TRBV5-4
CASRFRDRVDSPLHF | few | TRBJ1-6 | TRBV12-3/TRBV12-4
CASVDRGFSNQPQHF | . | TRBJ1-5 | TRBV6-1
CASSLDIGGGTEAFF | . | TRBJ1-1 | TRBV12-3/TRBV12-4
CAISEDRVTGANVLTF | many | TRBJ2-6 | TRBV10-3
CASSLSTSLNYEQYF | . | TRBJ2-7 | TRBV27
CASSQDTSGQLQETQYF | few | TRBJ2-5 | TRBV4-3
CASSQVRGEQYF | few | TRBJ2-7 | TRBV4-2
CSAQDYLTPLAKNIQYF | . | TRBJ2-4 | TRBV20-1
CASSEGGTVTEAFF | . | TRBJ1-1 | TRBV6-1
CASSYGRADYNEQFF | few | TRBJ2-1 | TRBV6-5
CSARDEREGYNEQFF | many | TRBJ2-1 | TRBV20-1
CSVEANDNYGYTF | few | TRBJ1-2 | TRBV29-1
CASSLAIGQGPKNTEAFF | . | TRBJ1-1 | TRBV7-8